The rows below give T cell receptor beta chains drawn from one sample of a study of blood T cell repertoires in COVID-19. Clones were read by immunoSEQ multiplex PCR, and TCRdb kept only the in-frame ones, dropping some. The repertoire holds 150,000 or so clones, with 80% to 90% as singletons. The sequenced sample consisted of peripheral blood. Receptor source: a woman aged 50 to 60 with acute or convalescent COVID-19. Each CDR3 is given with its conserved first and last residue. A D gene is named only where the DNA matches it firmly. Clone size is not always given. Where it is, it says once, few, many or a class for expanded clones.

V gene	J gene	clone size	D gene	CDR3 protein	CDR3 DNA
TRBV4-2	TRBJ2-1	-	TRBD2	CASSHERAGVINNEQFF	TGTGCCAGCAGCCACGAGCGAGCGGGAGTAATCAACAATGAGCAGTTCTTC
TRBV2	TRBJ2-7	-	TRBD1	CASTHPDRGYEQYF	TGTGCCAGCACCCACCCGGACAGGGGATACGAGCAGTACTTC
TRBV7-8	TRBJ2-1	few	TRBD2	CASSRGTTPRNEQFF	TGTGCCAGCAGCCGGGGGACTACTCCACGCAATGAGCAGTTCTTC
TRBV6-5	TRBJ2-7	-	TRBD1	CASSYLARQGNYEQYF	TGTGCCAGCAGTTACCTGGCTCGACAGGGGAATTACGAGCAGTACTTC
TRBV15	TRBJ1-1	once	-	CATSRGDIGNTEAFF	TGTGCCACCAGCAGAGGCGACATTGGGAACACTGAAGCTTTCTTT
TRBV6-2/TRBV6-3	TRBJ1-1	-	-	CASSYVGVEAFF	TGTGCCAGCAGTTACGTCGGGGTTGAAGCTTTCTTT
TRBV5-5	TRBJ2-2	few	TRBD1	CASSLGDRTRGELFF	TGTGCCAGCAGCTTGGGGGACAGGACGCGCGGGGAGCTGTTTTTT
TRBV4-3	TRBJ1-6	-	-	CASSQGDYNSPLHF	TGCGCCAGCAGCCAAGGAGACTATAATTCACCCCTCCACTTT
TRBV19	TRBJ1-2	-	TRBD1	CASKIRTGSSGYTF	TGTGCCAGTAAAATCAGGACAGGGTCATCCGGCTACACCTTC
TRBV19	TRBJ1-2	-	-	CASSPLEGGGYGYTF	TGTGCCAGTAGTCCTCTCGAGGGTGGAGGCTATGGCTACACCTTC
TRBV19	TRBJ1-2	-	TRBD1	CASWGTAIFNYGYTF	TGTGCCAGCTGGGGGACAGCAATCTTTAACTATGGCTACACCTTC
TRBV9	TRBJ1-6	-	TRBD1	CASSVNPDRENSPLHF	TGTGCCAGCAGCGTAAACCCGGACAGGGAGAATTCACCCCTCCACTTT
TRBV5-6	TRBJ1-4	-	-	CASSLALNEKLFF	TGTGCCAGCAGCTTAGCCTTAAATGAAAAACTGTTTTTT
TRBV6-1	TRBJ1-3	-	TRBD1	CASSGRTGGYSGNTIYF	TGTGCCAGCAGTGGTCGGACAGGGGGATACTCTGGAAACACCATATATTTT
TRBV4-1	TRBJ1-3	once	TRBD1	CASSQTGTGLHTIYF	TGCGCCAGCAGCCAAACCGGGACAGGGCTACACACCATATATTTT